This T cell receptor (beta chain) stems from a study of cytomegalovirus exposure and HLA in healthy donors. Primers included in the PCR were 60 Vbeta and 13 Jbeta primers. Method: immunoSEQ multiplex PCR; TCRdb's copy keeps in-frame clones and lacks some. The data contain some 150,000 clones, approximately 72% of them singletons. The ends were cut back, 0 bases at V and 8 bases at J, with 13 bases in the middle. This CDR3 is built from 14 residues. Germline CDR1 reads MNHEY; CDR2 reads SMNVEV (reference sequence). Sequenced sample: PBMCs. The clonotype comes from a human donor in good health. The chain couples TRBV27 to TRBJ1-2; the D gene is possibly TRBD1 (6 bases). The chain's CDR3 is CASSLSPRGGGYTF. The CDR3 DNA reads as TGTGCCAGCAGTTTATCGCCCAGGGGTGGCGGCTACACCTTC.